A selection of T cell receptor beta chains follows, all from one sample in a study of control samples from healthy donors and cancer patients. Clones were read by immunoSEQ multiplex PCR, and TCRdb kept only the in-frame ones, dropping some. The sample records about 39,000 clones, around 78% being singletons. Sequenced input: blood. The receptors were sampled from a man aged 55 to 70 in good health. The CDR3 runs from the conserved cysteine through the conserved F or W. The D gene is left open where the match is weak. The size of a clone is reported for some rows only, either as once, few or many, or as a class for expanded clones.

TRBJ2-7	-	TRBV6-5	15	TRBD1	TGTGCCAGCAGTTACCGGACAGGGAGCTCCTACGAGCAGTACTTC	CASSYRTGSSYEQYF
TRBJ1-1	once	TRBV4-1	14	-	TGCGCCAGCGCGAGGGGAGGGATAGGCACTGAAGCTTTCTTT	CASARGGIGTEAFF
TRBJ2-3	-	TRBV4-1	17	-	TGCGCCAGCAGCCAAGAACCAATACAGGGAGTGAGAGATACGCAGTATTTT	CASSQEPIQGVRDTQYF
TRBJ1-6	once	TRBV25-1	15	-	TGTGCCAGCAGTGAGGGCAAGTGGCGGGGTTCACCCCTCCACTTT	CASSEGKWRGSPLHF
TRBJ2-3	-	TRBV24-1	16	TRBD1	TGTGCCACCAGTGACGCCGGGACAGCTAGCACAGATACGCAGTATTTT	CATSDAGTASTDTQYF
TRBJ2-3	-	TRBV28	17	-	TGTGCCAGCAGTTCCCGAAAGGGCCAGGGGAGGTCAGATACGCAGTATTTT	CASSSRKGQGRSDTQYF
TRBJ1-5	-	TRBV5-1	17	TRBD1	TGCGCCAGCAGCTTCACCGGGACAGGCTTCTTCAATCAGCCCCAGCATTTT	CASSFTGTGFFNQPQHF
TRBJ2-3	-	TRBV19	16	-	TGTGCCAGTAAAATTCAGAACGGGGGCTCCACAGATACGCAGTATTTT	CASKIQNGGSTDTQYF
TRBJ2-7	-	TRBV6-5	13	-	TGTGCCAGCAGAAGGGAGTTTTACTACGAGCAGTACTTC	CASRREFYYEQYF
TRBJ2-1	-	TRBV9	14	-	TGTGCCAGCAGCCGGGCTGGGGCTTGGAATGAGCAGTTCTTC	CASSRAGAWNEQFF
TRBJ1-6	-	TRBV5-5	16	TRBD1	TGTGCCAGCAGCTTGCGAGGGGACAGGGGGACTTCACCCCTCCACTTT	CASSLRGDRGTSPLHF
TRBJ1-1	-	TRBV10-1	15	TRBD1	TGCGCCAGCAGTCCCGACAGGGGGGTAAACACTGAAGCTTTCTTT	CASSPDRGVNTEAFF
TRBJ2-6	-	TRBV19	13	-	TGTGCCAGTAGCAGGGCTGGGGCCAACGTCCTGACTTTC	CASSRAGANVLTF